These 26 T cell receptor beta chains were sequenced from one sample in a study of T cell changes during pregnancy in multiple sclerosis. TCRdb keeps only in-frame clones here, not all; method: immunoSEQ multiplex PCR. The sample holds approximately 60,000 clones; roughly 94% are singletons and the top ten take roughly 0.19%. Source: CD4+ T cells from peripheral blood mononuclear cells, taken in the second trimester of pregnancy. The receptors stem from a female donor with multiple sclerosis, enrolled in a pregnancy study.

This clone was seen just once. The V gene is TRBV19, the J gene TRBJ1-1; maybe TRBD1 (5 bases). The germline V gene has CDR1 LNHDA and CDR2 SQIVND (reference sequence). The CDR3 loop spans 15 amino acids. The V end was cut by 4 bases, the J end by 5 bases, with 17 bases between. CDR3 bases: TGTGCCAGTAGTAGGGGGGGACTCGGTGGGACTGAAGCTTTCTTT. The encoded protein is CASSRGGLGGTEAFF. Full variable domain (rest looked up from reference TRBV19 and TRBJ1-1): DGGITQSPKYLFRKEGQNVTLSCEQNLNHDAMYWYRQDPGQGLRLIYYSQIVNDFQKGDIAEGYSVSREKKESFPLTVTSAQKNPTAFYLCASSRGGLGGTEAFFGQGTRLTVV.

V gene TRBV6-5 combines with J gene TRBJ1-2; the match to TRBD1 covers 10 bases. The germline CDR1 and CDR2 sequences are MNHEY and SVGAGI. V was pared by 6 bases and J by 4 bases, with 5 bases of the junction left unmatched. The CDR3 is 14 residues long. The CDR3 here is CASRPGQGPYGYTF. The CDR3 DNA follows: TGTGCCAGCAGGCCGGGACAGGGGCCCTATGGCTACACCTTC.

The J gene is TRBJ2-7, the V gene TRBV5-5; D perhaps matches TRBD1 (5 bases). CDR1 and CDR2 from the germline V gene are SGHKS and YYEKEE (reference sequence). Trimming took off 2 bases at V and 3 bases at J, with 15 bases between the two ends. The CDR3 is 15 residues long. The CDR3, as DNA: TGTGCCAGCAGCTTTCTGACAGCGCAAAGCTACGAGCAGTACTTC. It is translated as CASSFLTAQSYEQYF.

The chain joins TRBV5-1 to TRBJ1-1; no reliable D call. The CDR3 has 13 residues. V lost 3 bases and J lost 1, with 7 bases in between. Germline loops: CDR1 SGHRS, CDR2 YFSETQ. The chain's CDR3 is CASSSRENTEAFF. CDR3 sequence (DNA): TGCGCCAGCAGCTCCCGGGAGAACACTGAAGCTTTCTTT.

This clone appeared once. CDR3 nucleotide sequence: TGTGCCAGTACCCGGGGCTCCTACAATGAGCAGTTCTTC. Encoded protein: CASTRGSYNEQFF. V is TRBV19 and J is TRBJ2-1; TRBD2 is a possible D gene (5 bases). There are 13 residues in the CDR3. The ends were cut back, 7 bases at V and 0 bases at J, with 7 bases in the middle. Germline V lookup: CDR1 LNHDA, CDR2 SQIVND (reference sequence).

The V and J genes are TRBV7-9 and TRBJ2-1, with TRBD1 as a possible D gene (5 bases). CDR3 length: 14 residues. V lost 1 base, J lost 9 bases, and 13 bases lay in between. From germline, CDR1 is SEHNR and CDR2 FQNEAQ (reference sequence). For the CDR3, the DNA is TGTGCCAGCAGCTTAGGATCGTGGGGCAGTGAGCAGTTCTTC. Translated: CASSLGSWGSEQFF.

The chain employs TRBV19 and TRBJ2-7, with TRBD2 identical over 10 bases. This CDR3 contains 13 residues. With V trimmed by 5 bases and J by 3 bases, 1 base remained unmatched. Germline V gene sequence: CDR1 LNHDA, CDR2 SQIVND (reference sequence). CDR3 bases: TGTGCCAGTAGTCGGACTAGCGGCTACGAGCAGTACTTC. The encoded protein is CASSRTSGYEQYF.

The CDR3 coding sequence is TGTGCCAGCAGTTTCACCTCCCATAGGGGGCGGGTGGAGGGCTACACCTTC. This codes for CASSFTSHRGRVEGYTF. The chain employs TRBV28 and TRBJ1-2, with 7 bases fitting TRBD1. Germline V lookup: CDR1 MDHEN, CDR2 SYDVKM. After removal of 3 bases from V and 8 bases from J, the junction contained 18 bases not matched to a gene. The CDR3 contains 17 residues.

In this sample, this clone turned up once. The chain recombines TRBV27 with TRBJ1-2; no reliable D call. The V gene's germline CDR1 is MNHEY and CDR2 SMNVEV (reference sequence). The CDR3 length is 16 residues. V was pared by 0 bases and J by 0 bases, with 11 bases between. The CDR3, as DNA: TGTGCCAGCAGTTTATCGGCAGGTTCAGCTAACTATGGCTACACCTTC. It encodes CASSLSAGSANYGYTF.

The genes are TRBV5-4 and TRBJ2-5; D may be TRBD1 (6 bases). The germline V and J ends were trimmed by 0 bases and 4 bases, with 19 bases remaining between them. Germline-derived CDR1 and CDR2 are SGHNT and YYREEE (reference sequence). This CDR3 region has 17 residues. CDR3 DNA sequence: TGTGCCAGCAGCTTGGGCTCAGGGGCTGGAGGAGGAGAGACCCAGTACTTC. This sequence encodes CASSLGSGAGGGETQYF.

V usage is TRBV6-5 and J usage is TRBJ2-4; D is ambiguous. This CDR3 region has 13 residues. Germline V gene sequence: CDR1 MNHEY, CDR2 SVGAGI. V lost 6 bases to trimming and J lost 1 base, with 7 bases between them. The CDR3: CASSRGAKNIQYF. The CDR3 coding sequence is TGTGCCAGCAGCCGAGGCGCCAAAAACATTCAGTACTTC.

The chain joins TRBV13 to TRBJ1-1; possibly TRBD1 for D (6 bases). The germline V and J ends were trimmed by 5 bases and 3 bases, with 13 bases remaining between them. The CDR3 spans 14 residues. Germline V lookup: CDR1 PRHDT, CDR2 FYEKMQ (reference sequence). CDR3 protein: CASSPVGADTEAFF. The CDR3 DNA follows: TGTGCCAGCAGCCCCGTGGGGGCGGACACTGAAGCTTTCTTT.

The gene calls are TRBV5-1 and TRBJ2-7, with 9 bases lining up with TRBD1. Germline trimming cut 0 bases from V and 2 bases from J; bases unmatched to any gene: 3. Germline V gene lookup returns CDR1 SGHRS and CDR2 YFSETQ. The CDR3 has 15 amino acids. CDR3 nucleotides: TGCGCCAGCAGCTTGGGAGGGACAGGGCCCTACGAGCAGTACTTC. It is translated as CASSLGGTGPYEQYF.

This clone was observed once. This chain links TRBV9 with TRBJ2-3; tentative D call: TRBD2 (5 bases). Germline assignment: CDR1 SGDLS and CDR2 YYNGEE. V was pared by 4 bases and J by 1 base, with 10 bases between. The CDR3 has 14 residues. This CDR3 reads CASSKDSGTDTQYF. CDR3 in DNA: TGTGCCAGCAGCAAGGATAGCGGCACAGATACGCAGTATTTT.

The chain recombines TRBV18 with TRBJ2-1; TRBD2 matches 7 bases. The CDR3 is made up of 15 amino acids. The V segment lost 1 base and the J segment 3 bases; nucleotides outside the gene matches: 3. Germline CDR1 reads KGHSH; CDR2 reads LQKENI. In DNA form, the CDR3 reads TGTGCCAGCTCACCACGTGCGGGGGACTACAATGAGCAGTTCTTC. Its translation is CASSPRAGDYNEQFF.

This clone showed up just once. The chain uses TRBV5-1 and TRBJ1-2, with 7 bases matching TRBD1. This CDR3 is built from 14 residues. V lost 5 bases, J lost 10 bases, and 14 bases stayed unmatched. Germline V gene lookup returns CDR1 SGHRS and CDR2 YFSETQ. The CDR3 spells CASRYADREQDYTF. The CDR3 DNA follows: TGCGCCAGCAGATACGCCGACAGGGAGCAGGACTACACCTTC.

This chain connects TRBV5-4 to TRBJ2-2; 8 positions match TRBD2. Trimming removed 4 bases from V and 3 bases from J; junction bases left unmatched: 5. Looked up from germline, CDR1 is SGHNT and CDR2 is YYREEE (reference sequence). The CDR3 contains 15 residues. CDR3 protein: CASSDGTRDTGELFF. The CDR3 DNA follows: TGTGCCAGCAGCGACGGGACTAGGGACACCGGGGAGCTGTTTTTT.

The V and J genes are TRBV28 and TRBJ2-1, with no clear D. V was shortened by 2 bases and J by 4 bases, with 6 bases between the two germline ends. Germline CDR1 is MDHEN and CDR2 is SYDVKM. This CDR3 contains 13 residues. CDR3 bases: TGTGCCAGCAGTTTAGAGTCTTACAATGAGCAGTTCTTC. It yields the protein CASSLESYNEQFF.

Only one count was recorded for this clone. This sequence joins TRBV30 and TRBJ1-6; D remains ambiguous. This CDR3 has 12 residues. Germline lookup yields CDR1 GTSNPN and CDR2 SVGIG (reference sequence). V gave up 2 bases and J gave up 11 bases, with 10 bases separating them. The CDR3 nucleotides are TGTGCCTGGAGTAGTGGGCCAACACCCCTCCACTTT. This translates into CAWSSGPTPLHF.

Only a few counts were recorded for this clone. The chain carries TRBV5-1 and TRBJ1-3; D is undetermined. Trimming shortened V by 0 bases and J by 3 bases, and 4 bases separated the two germline ends. Germline-derived CDR1 and CDR2 are SGHRS and YFSETQ. This CDR3 spans 13 amino acids. This CDR3 is CASSLDIGNTIYF. CDR3 nucleotide sequence: TGCGCCAGCAGCTTGGACATTGGAAACACCATATATTTT.

The chain is built from TRBV27 and TRBJ2-2; 7 bases are shared with TRBD2. Germline CDR1 reads MNHEY; CDR2 reads SMNVEV (reference sequence). The CDR3 contains 13 residues. With 3 bases clipped from V and 7 bases from J, the junction kept 2 bases outside the gene matches. The CDR3, as DNA: TGTGCCAGCAGTTTGGGGGGGGTCGGGGAGCTGTTTTTT. Amino acid sequence: CASSLGGVGELFF.

The chain employs TRBV5-1 and TRBJ1-1; D remains unclear. V dropped 3 bases and J dropped 0 bases, with 15 bases sitting between them. Germline V gene data show CDR1 as SGHRS and CDR2 as YFSETQ. CDR3 length equals 16 residues. The CDR3 loop is CASSSAGTAMNTEAFF. The CDR3 DNA reads TGCGCCAGCAGCTCCGCTGGTACAGCCATGAACACTGAAGCTTTCTTT.

This rearrangement joins TRBV5-4 to TRBJ2-1, with TRBD2 matching over 8 bases. The germline V gene has CDR1 SGHNT and CDR2 YYREEE (reference sequence). V shed 4 bases, J shed 3 bases, and the junction held 0 bases outside the gene matches. CDR3 length equals 13 residues. CDR3 sequence: CASSSGGYNEQFF. CDR3 bases: TGTGCCAGCAGCAGCGGGGGCTACAATGAGCAGTTCTTC.

V and J are TRBV6-5 and TRBJ1-4; D is ambiguous. V was shortened by 0 bases and J by 6 bases, with 11 bases between the two germline ends. Germline V gene sequence: CDR1 MNHEY, CDR2 SVGAGI. CDR3 length: 15 residues. In DNA, the CDR3 is TGTGCCAGCAGTTACTCGCCCGGAGGGCATGAAAAACTGTTTTTT. This gives the protein CASSYSPGGHEKLFF.

The rearrangement links TRBV9 to TRBJ2-3; 9 nucleotides match TRBD2. J was trimmed by 2 bases and V by 0 bases; bases with no gene match: 7. The CDR3 consists of 17 residues. CDR1 SGDLS and CDR2 YYNGEE come from the germline V gene. CDR3 DNA: TGTGCCAGCAGCGTAGGGGCTAGCGGGGTATCCACAGATACGCAGTATTTT. Protein product: CASSVGASGVSTDTQYF.

V and J are TRBV4-1 and TRBJ1-1; a possible D gene is TRBD1 (6 bases). There are 16 residues in the CDR3. The ends were cut back, 3 bases at V and 1 base at J, with 15 bases in the middle. The germline gives CDR1 MGHRA, CDR2 YSYEKL. The CDR3 reads CASSQTRTDPNTEAFF. CDR3 nucleotide sequence: TGCGCCAGCAGCCAGACGCGGACAGATCCGAACACTGAAGCTTTCTTT.